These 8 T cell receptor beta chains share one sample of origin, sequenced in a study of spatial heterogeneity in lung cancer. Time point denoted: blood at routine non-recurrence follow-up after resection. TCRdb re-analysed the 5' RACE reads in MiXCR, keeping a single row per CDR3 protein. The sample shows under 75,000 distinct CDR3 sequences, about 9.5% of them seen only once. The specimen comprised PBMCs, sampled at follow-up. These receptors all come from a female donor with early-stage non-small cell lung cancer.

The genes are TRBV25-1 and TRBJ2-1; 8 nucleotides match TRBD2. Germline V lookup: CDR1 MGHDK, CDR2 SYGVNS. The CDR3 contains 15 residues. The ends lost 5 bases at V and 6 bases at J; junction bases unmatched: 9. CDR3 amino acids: CASSRLPGGANEQFF. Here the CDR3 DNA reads TGTGCCAGCAGTAGGTTACCGGGGGGGGCCAATGAGCAGTTCTTC.

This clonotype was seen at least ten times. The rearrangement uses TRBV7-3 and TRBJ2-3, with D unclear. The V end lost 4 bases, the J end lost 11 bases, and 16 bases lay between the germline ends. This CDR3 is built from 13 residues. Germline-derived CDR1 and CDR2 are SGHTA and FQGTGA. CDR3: CASSSQENDWQYF. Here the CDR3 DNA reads TGTGCCAGCAGCTCCCAGGAGAACGATTGGCAGTATTTT.

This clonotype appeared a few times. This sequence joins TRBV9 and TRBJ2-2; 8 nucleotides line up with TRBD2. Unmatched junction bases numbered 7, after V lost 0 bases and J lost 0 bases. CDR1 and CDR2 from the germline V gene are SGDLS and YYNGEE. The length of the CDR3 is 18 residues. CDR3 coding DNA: TGTGCCAGCAGCGTAGCCCTAGCGGGCGTCGCGAACACCGGGGAGCTGTTTTTT. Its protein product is CASSVALAGVANTGELFF.

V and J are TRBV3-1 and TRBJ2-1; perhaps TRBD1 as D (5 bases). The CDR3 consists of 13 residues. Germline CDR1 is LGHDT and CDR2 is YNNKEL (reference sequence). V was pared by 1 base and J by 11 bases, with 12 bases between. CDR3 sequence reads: CASSQVSGRKQFF. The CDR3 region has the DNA TGTGCCAGCAGCCAAGTATCAGGGCGGAAGCAGTTCTTC.

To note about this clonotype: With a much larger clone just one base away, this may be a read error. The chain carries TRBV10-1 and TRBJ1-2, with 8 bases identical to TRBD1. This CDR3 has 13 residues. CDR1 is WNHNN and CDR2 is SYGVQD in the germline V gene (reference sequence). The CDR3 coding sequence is TGCGCCAGCAGTCCGGACAGGGAATATGGCCACACCTTC. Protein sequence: CASSPDREYGHTF.

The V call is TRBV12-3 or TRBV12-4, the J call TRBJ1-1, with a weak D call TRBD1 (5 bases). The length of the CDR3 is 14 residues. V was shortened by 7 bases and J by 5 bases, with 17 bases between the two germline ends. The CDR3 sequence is CASTIGVGGTEAFF. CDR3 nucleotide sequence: TGTGCCAGCACCATAGGGGTGGGGGGTACTGAAGCTTTCTTT.

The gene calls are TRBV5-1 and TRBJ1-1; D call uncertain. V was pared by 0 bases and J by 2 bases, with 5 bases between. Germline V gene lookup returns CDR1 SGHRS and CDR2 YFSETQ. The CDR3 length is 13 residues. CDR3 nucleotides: TGCGCCAGCAGCTTGGTTCGTAACACTGAAGCTTTCTTT. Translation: CASSLVRNTEAFF.

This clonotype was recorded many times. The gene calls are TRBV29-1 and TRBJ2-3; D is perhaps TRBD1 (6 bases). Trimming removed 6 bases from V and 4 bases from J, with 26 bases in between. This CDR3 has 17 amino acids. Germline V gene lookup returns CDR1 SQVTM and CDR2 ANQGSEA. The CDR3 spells CSVWGAEGEMAPDTQYF. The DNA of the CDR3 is TGCAGCGTATGGGGCGCTGAGGGGGAGATGGCCCCAGATACGCAGTATTTT.